This T cell receptor beta chain is from a study of molecular identifiers for immune sequencing clone quantification. The overall study: Replicate experiments divided RNA from around 20,000 or 100,000 naive CD8 cells into five parts and sequenced four.

This clonotype showed up just a few times. Its antigen remains unknown. V was pared by 5 bases and J by 1 base, with 15 bases between. Germline-derived CDR1 and CDR2 are SGHAT and FQNNGV. The CDR3 runs 15 residues. As previously described, bulk TCR libraries were made using listed TCR primers. TCRdb re-analysed the PCR reads in MiXCR, keeping a single row per CDR3 protein. The sample lists approximately 550,000 distinct CDR3 sequences, 20% to 25% occurring once. The study's findings and limits: Should identical TCR molecules share a barcode, the sizes of highly expanded clones could be underestimated.

The TCR sequence derives from a human donor in good health. Some libraries in this study had Jurkat cell RNA spiked in. V is TRBV11-2 and J is TRBJ2-7, with D uncertain. The sequenced sample was naive CD8+ T cells from blood, with Jurkat cell RNA spiked in. The subset was: FACS-sorted CD8+CD4-CCR7+CD45RA+ naive T cells. CDR3 DNA: TGTGCCAGCAGCCCCCCCGGCTCTGGATCCTACGAGCAGTACTTC. Its translation is CASSPPGSGSYEQYF.